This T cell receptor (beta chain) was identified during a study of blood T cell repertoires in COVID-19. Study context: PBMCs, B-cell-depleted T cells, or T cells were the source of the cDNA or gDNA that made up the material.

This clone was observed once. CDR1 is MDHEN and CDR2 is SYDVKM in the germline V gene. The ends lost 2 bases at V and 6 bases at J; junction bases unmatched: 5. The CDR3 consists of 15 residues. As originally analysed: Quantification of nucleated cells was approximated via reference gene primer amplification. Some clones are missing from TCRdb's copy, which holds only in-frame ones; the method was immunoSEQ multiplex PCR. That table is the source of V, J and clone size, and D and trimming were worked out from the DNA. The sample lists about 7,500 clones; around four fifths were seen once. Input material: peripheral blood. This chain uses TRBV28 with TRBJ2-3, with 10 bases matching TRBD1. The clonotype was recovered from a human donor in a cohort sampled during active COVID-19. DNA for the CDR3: TGTGCCAGCAGTTTAGGACAGGGGGGTCTGGATACGCAGTATTTT. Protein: CASSLGQGGLDTQYF.